This T cell receptor (beta chain) stems from a study of identical twins. The study's findings and limits: The presence of invariant MAIT and iNKT cells could partly confound analyses of zero-insertion sequences. Out-of-frame TCR alpha sharing observed in monozygotic twins exceeded model estimates.

Germline trimming cut 7 bases from V and 2 bases from J; bases unmatched to any gene: 12. CDR1 is SEHNR, CDR2 FQNEAQ, per germline (reference sequence). CDR3 length: 16 amino acids. The donors were all healthy and Caucasian. A universal primer site arose from template switching, and cDNA bore unique molecular identifiers. TCRdb recomputed calls from the 5' RACE reads with MiXCR, one row per CDR3 protein. The sample has about 430,000 distinct CDR3 sequences, approximately 17% seen once. At least ten counts were recorded for this clonotype. The antigen is undetermined. The sequence was collected from a man aged 45-65 years in good health. Sequencing was performed on naive T cells sorted from blood. The chain combines TRBV7-9 with TRBJ2-7; 9 bases are shared with TRBD1. The CDR3 DNA is TGTGCCAGCACCCCCACAGGGGGGACAGGGACCTACGAGCAGTACTTC. This codes for CASTPTGGTGTYEQYF.